The next 21 T cell receptor beta chains were all read from a single sample in a study of blood T cell repertoires in COVID-19. The data were produced by immunoSEQ multiplex PCR, yet TCRdb's version contains in-frame clones alone and is incomplete. The sample lists some 130,000 clones, more than 75% seen once, with around 19% in the top ten. Sequencing was done on a sample of peripheral blood. The receptors were gathered from a woman in her forties or fifties who had recovered from COVID-19.

This clone counts as large. This chain joins TRBV28 and TRBJ2-5; TRBD2 aligns across 12 bases. Germline V gene lookup returns CDR1 MDHEN and CDR2 SYDVKM. The V gene end was trimmed by 5 bases and the J gene end by 4 bases; junction bases not matched to a gene: 14. The CDR3 covers 18 residues. The CDR3 nucleotides are TGTGCCAGCAGTGAACTGGCTAGCGGGGGGGCCGTACGAGAGACCCAGTACTTC. Amino acids: CASSELASGGAVRETQYF.

This clone showed up just once. The gene calls are TRBV7-8 and TRBJ2-3; TRBD2 is a possible D gene (5 bases). Between the trimmed V and J ends, which lost 5 bases and 4 bases, there was a span of 13 bases. The CDR3 is 14 residues long. CDR1 is SGHVS, CDR2 FQNEAQ, per germline. CDR3 loop: CASSPRAFPDTQYF. The CDR3 nucleotides are TGTGCCAGCAGCCCGCGGGCATTCCCAGATACGCAGTATTTT.

This clone was picked up a small number of times. This chain links TRBV11-3 with TRBJ2-1; D remains ambiguous. The CDR3 spans 14 residues. Germline values: CDR1 SGHNT, CDR2 YENEEA. Trimming removed 6 bases from V and 2 bases from J, with 11 bases in between. CDR3 sequence (DNA): TGTGCCAGCAGTCTGAGCGCCGCCTACAATGAGCAGTTCTTC. Its protein is CASSLSAAYNEQFF.

J is TRBJ1-5 and V is TRBV4-3; 8 bases are shared with TRBD1. J was trimmed by 6 bases and V by 0 bases; bases with no gene match: 7. Germline CDR1 and CDR2: LGHNA and YSLEER. CDR3 length: 16 amino acids. The CDR3 loop reads CASSQDMTGVGQPQHF. CDR3 in DNA: TGCGCCAGCAGCCAAGATATGACAGGGGTTGGTCAGCCCCAGCATTTT.

The V and J genes are TRBV6-5 and TRBJ2-7; 10 bases agree with TRBD2. Losses at the gene ends were 1 base for V and 5 bases for J; bases not matched to a gene: 2. The germline V gene encodes CDR1 MNHEY and CDR2 SVGAGI. There are 14 residues in the CDR3. CDR3 sequence (DNA): TGTGCCAGCAGTTACTTAGCGGGAGGTAACGAGCAGTACTTC. Translated, it gives CASSYLAGGNEQYF.

About this clone: A junction boundary mismatches the germline segment, possibly from a read error. The rearrangement links TRBV2 to TRBJ2-4; 7 bases align to TRBD1. The CDR3 sequence is 14 residues long. Per the germline V gene, CDR1 is SNHLY and CDR2 is FYNNEI. CDR3 sequence (DNA): TGTGCCAGCAGGGAAGACAGGGTTGCTAACATTCAGTACTTC. This codes for CASREDRVANIQYF.

This chain joins TRBV12-3 or TRBV12-4 and TRBJ2-3; unclear D gene. CDR3 length equals 13 residues. Trimming cost V 10 bases and J 3 bases, with 14 bases left between them. The CDR3 DNA reads as TGTGCCATCCGACGTCAGGAAACAGATACGCAGTATTTT. Translating it yields CAIRRQETDTQYF.

This sequence joins TRBV18 and TRBJ1-2; D call uncertain. From germline, CDR1 is KGHSH and CDR2 LQKENI. CDR3 length equals 15 residues. Trimming stripped 0 bases from V and 3 bases from J, with 11 bases between. The chain's CDR3 is CASSPPSPLDYGYTF. For the CDR3, the DNA is TGTGCCAGCTCACCACCGTCCCCCTTAGACTATGGCTACACCTTC.

The rearrangement joins TRBV18 to TRBJ2-1, with TRBD1 identical over 7 bases. The CDR3 contains 14 residues. With 3 bases clipped from V and 4 bases from J, the junction kept 3 bases outside the gene matches. CDR1 is KGHSH and CDR2 is LQKENI in the germline V gene. CDR3: CASSPGTDYNEQFF. The DNA of the CDR3 is TGTGCCAGCTCACCTGGGACAGATTACAATGAGCAGTTCTTC.

This clone was detected only a few times. The V and J genes are TRBV27 and TRBJ2-1, with D possibly TRBD1 on 5 matching bases. With 0 bases removed from V and 8 bases from J, the gap between germline ends came to 14 bases. The CDR3 totals 15 residues. The germline gives CDR1 MNHEY, CDR2 SMNVEV (reference sequence). This chain's CDR3 is CASSLSGQYGDEQFF. The CDR3 nucleotides are TGTGCCAGCAGTTTATCGGGGCAGTATGGCGATGAGCAGTTCTTC.

A few counts support this clone. The chain combines TRBV7-2 with TRBJ2-7; a weak D match, TRBD2 (6 bases). The CDR3 extends over 15 amino acids. Germline CDR1 is SGHTA and CDR2 is FQGNSA. The V end was cut by 0 bases, the J end by 2 bases, with 11 bases between. The CDR3 coding sequence is TGTGCCAGCAGCTTAGCTAGCGGAGGGCCCTACGAGCAGTACTTC. Protein: CASSLASGGPYEQYF.

This clone came up once. The V call is TRBV9, the J call TRBJ1-4; no firm D call. The CDR3 runs to 15 residues. The V gene lost 4 bases and the J gene lost 1 base, with 11 bases spanning the gap. Germline values: CDR1 SGDLS, CDR2 YYNGEE. CDR3 loop: CASSRIEGTNEKLFF. The CDR3 DNA reads as TGTGCCAGCAGCCGAATAGAGGGAACTAATGAAAAACTGTTTTTT. Full variable domain (outside the CDR3, taken from reference TRBV9 and TRBJ1-4): DSGVTQTPKHLITATGQRVTLRCSPRSGDLSVYWYQQSLDQGLQFLIQYYNGEERAKGNILERFSAQQFPDLHSELNLSSLELGDSALYFCASSRIEGTNEKLFFGSGTQLSVL.

The genes are TRBV19 and TRBJ2-7; D may be TRBD1 (6 bases). Germline-derived CDR1 and CDR2 are LNHDA and SQIVND (reference sequence). V was clipped by 3 bases and J by 6 bases, with 9 bases between them. The CDR3 sequence is 12 residues long. The CDR3 loop reads CASSMKGGEQYF. The CDR3 nucleotides are TGTGCCAGTAGTATGAAAGGGGGCGAGCAGTACTTC.

This rearrangement joins TRBV7-8 to TRBJ2-3, with 8 bases aligning to TRBD2. Per the germline V gene, CDR1 is SGHVS and CDR2 is FQNEAQ. V lost 5 bases, J lost 8 bases, and 9 bases stayed unmatched. The CDR3 length is 14 residues. The CDR3 spells CASSPLAGTSTQYF. CDR3 nucleotides: TGTGCCAGCAGCCCCTTAGCGGGAACGAGTACGCAGTATTTT.

The V gene is TRBV4-1, the J gene TRBJ2-7; D is possibly TRBD1 (5 bases). The length of the CDR3 is 17 residues. V was shortened by 2 bases and J by 2 bases, with 19 bases between the two germline ends. Germline V lookup: CDR1 MGHRA, CDR2 YSYEKL. CDR3 amino acids: CASSQRHDSSFPYEQYF. In nucleotides, the CDR3 is TGCGCCAGCAGCCAACGACATGACAGCTCATTTCCCTACGAGCAGTACTTC.

On this clone: It may be a read error: a sequence one base away is much more abundant. The genes are TRBV5-6 and TRBJ1-2; 7 bases fit TRBD1. The CDR3 runs to 13 residues. Germline loops: CDR1 SGHDT, CDR2 YYEEEE. V was clipped by 1 base and J by 3 bases; unmatched bases: 0. DNA of the CDR3: TGTGCCAGCAGCTTGACAGGGGACTATGGCTACACCTTC. Protein sequence: CASSLTGDYGYTF.

This clone appeared a few times. The rearrangement uses TRBV19 and TRBJ1-2, with TRBD1 as a possible D gene (5 bases). This CDR3 comprises 11 residues. Between the trimmed V and J ends, which lost 6 bases and 5 bases, there was a span of 7 bases. Per germline, CDR1 LNHDA and CDR2 SQIVND (reference sequence). CDR3 DNA: TGTGCCAGTAGCGGGGGTTATGGCTACACCTTC. Its translation is CASSGGYGYTF.

The chain combines TRBV5-5 with TRBJ2-3, with 10 bases that match TRBD2. Trimming cost V 4 bases and J 3 bases; bases outside gene matches: 8. CDR3 size: 16 residues. CDR1 is SGHKS, CDR2 YYEKEE, per germline (reference sequence). The CDR3 here is CASSPDSGRRTDTQYF. In nucleotides, the CDR3 is TGTGCCAGCAGCCCCGATAGCGGGAGGCGAACAGATACGCAGTATTTT.

The chain joins TRBV6-5 to TRBJ1-5, with D unresolved. This CDR3 comprises 15 residues. CDR1 is MNHEY and CDR2 is SVGAGI in the germline V gene. The V gene lost 0 bases and the J gene lost 10 bases, with 16 bases spanning the gap. The CDR3 spells CASSYSSASSRPQHF. DNA for the CDR3: TGTGCCAGCAGTTACTCGAGTGCTAGCTCTCGCCCCCAGCATTTT.

The CDR3, as DNA: TGTGCCAGTAATCAACGAGAGCCCCAGCATTTT. This encodes CASNQREPQHF. This chain uses TRBV19 with TRBJ1-5; D is unclear. Germline V gives CDR1 LNHDA, CDR2 SQIVND (reference sequence). CDR3 length equals 11 residues. V shed 7 bases and J shed 8 bases, with 9 bases lying between them.

The chain is built from TRBV15 and TRBJ1-3; 7 bases fit TRBD1. The J segment lost 0 bases and the V segment lost 6 bases, leaving 11 bases of the junction unmatched. The germline gives CDR1 LNHNV, CDR2 YYDKDF (reference sequence). CDR3 size: 17 residues. CDR3 protein: CATRPAGTVRSGNTIYF. The CDR3 bases are TGTGCCACCAGACCCGCCGGGACAGTGCGCTCTGGAAACACCATATATTTT.